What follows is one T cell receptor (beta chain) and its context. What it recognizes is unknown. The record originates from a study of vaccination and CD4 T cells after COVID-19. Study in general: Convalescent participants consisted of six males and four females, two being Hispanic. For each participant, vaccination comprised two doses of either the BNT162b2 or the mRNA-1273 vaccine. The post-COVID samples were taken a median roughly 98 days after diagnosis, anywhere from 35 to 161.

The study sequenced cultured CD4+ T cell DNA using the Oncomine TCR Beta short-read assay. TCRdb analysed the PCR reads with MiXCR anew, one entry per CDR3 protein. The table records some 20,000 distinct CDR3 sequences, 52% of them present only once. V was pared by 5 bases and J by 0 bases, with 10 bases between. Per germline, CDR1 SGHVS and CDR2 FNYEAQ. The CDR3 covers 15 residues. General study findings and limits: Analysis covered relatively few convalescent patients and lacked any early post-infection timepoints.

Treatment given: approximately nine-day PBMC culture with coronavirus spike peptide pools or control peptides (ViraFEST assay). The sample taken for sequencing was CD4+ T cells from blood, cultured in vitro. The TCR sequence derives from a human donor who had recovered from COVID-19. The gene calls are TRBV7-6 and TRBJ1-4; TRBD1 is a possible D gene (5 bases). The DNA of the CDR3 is TGTGCCAGCAGCGTTACAGGTGCAACTAATGAAAAACTGTTTTTT. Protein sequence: CASSVTGATNEKLFF.